The clone carrying this T cell receptor (beta chain) occurred once. Its target is unknown. The source of the sample is a study of CD8 T cells in Susac syndrome. Across the study: When their blood was taken, patients with Susac syndrome were therapy-naive, taking corticosteroids, or taking intravenous immunoglobulin alone. Study-wide results and limits: Expansion of clones was not seen in the CD4+ T cell repertoires of Susac syndrome.

Germline V gives CDR1 LGHDT, CDR2 YNNKEL (reference sequence). There are 15 residues in the CDR3. Trimming left V 2 bases short and J 0 bases short, with 8 bases between. cDNA came from around 0.5 to 1 ug RNA primed by random hexamers. TCRdb fed the immunoSEQ multiplex PCR reads into MiXCR, producing one record per CDR3 protein. The sample holds roughly 250,000 distinct CDR3 sequences; approximately 95% are singletons and the top ten take 0.1%. Sequencing of TCR beta, carried out with a high-throughput approach, was applied to CD8+ and CD4+ T cells from the blood. Negative isolation was used for CD8+ and CD4+ T cells and FACS enrichment for TEMRA cells.

The sequence was obtained from a human donor with Susac syndrome. The sample was CD4+ T cells from PBMCs. The chain employs TRBV3-1 and TRBJ2-1; D unclear. For the CDR3, the DNA is TGTGCCAGCAGCCAAATTCATAGCTCCTACAATGAGCAGTTCTTC. Amino acids: CASSQIHSSYNEQFF.